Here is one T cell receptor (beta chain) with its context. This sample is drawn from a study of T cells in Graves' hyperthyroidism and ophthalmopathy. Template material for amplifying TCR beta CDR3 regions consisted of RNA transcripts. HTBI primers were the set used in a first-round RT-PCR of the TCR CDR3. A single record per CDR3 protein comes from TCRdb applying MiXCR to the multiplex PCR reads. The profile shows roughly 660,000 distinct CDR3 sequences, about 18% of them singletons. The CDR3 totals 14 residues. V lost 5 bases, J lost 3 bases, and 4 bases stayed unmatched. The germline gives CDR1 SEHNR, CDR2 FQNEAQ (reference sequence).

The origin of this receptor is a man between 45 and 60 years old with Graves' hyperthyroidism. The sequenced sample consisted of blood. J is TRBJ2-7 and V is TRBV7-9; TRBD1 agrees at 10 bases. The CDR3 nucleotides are TGTGCCAGCAGCCATCGGGACAGGGGCTACGAGCAGTACTTC. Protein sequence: CASSHRDRGYEQYF.